The 11 T cell receptor beta chains below all came from one sample that was sequenced in a study of molecular identifiers for immune sequencing clone quantification. From the PCR reads, TCRdb called clonotypes with MiXCR, one entry per CDR3 protein. The repertoire holds a few hundred thousand distinct CDR3 sequences, 24% seen once, with about 0.7% in the top ten. Sequencing used naive CD8+ T cells from blood, with Jurkat cell RNA spiked in. Subset defined: FACS-sorted CD8+CD4-CCR7+CD45RA+ naive T cells. The receptors come from a human donor in good health. Some libraries in this study had Jurkat cell RNA spiked in.

This clonotype was seen only once. This sequence may be a read error, since a much larger clone differs from it by one base. This chain joins TRBV5-3 and TRBJ2-3; the D gene is possibly TRBD2 (6 bases). TRBV5-3 is an ORF for which the function is uncertain. V dropped 8 bases and J dropped 1 base, with 17 bases sitting between them. The CDR3 length is 15 residues. CDR3 sequence (DNA): TGTGCCAGCAGCCAGCTTGGAGGGGGCACAGATACGCAGTATTTT. Protein: CASSQLGGGTDTQYF.

With respect to this clonotype: The junction and the germline gene differ at one end; a read error may be behind it. The V gene is TRBV5-1, the J gene TRBJ2-6; either TRBD1 or TRBD2 may fit D (5 bases each). Per the germline V gene, CDR1 is SGHRS and CDR2 is YFSETQ. There are 15 residues in the CDR3. The CDR3 loop is CASSPDFTGANGLTF. In DNA, the CDR3 is TGCGCCAGCAGCCCGGACTTTACCGGGGCCAACGGCCTGACTTTC.

Remarks on this clonotype: Without the conserved terminal phenylalanine or tryptophan, this CDR3 likely stems from a read error. It is unclear where the CDR3 begins or ends on the DNA, so no DNA is shown, and the CDR3 is as TCRdb lists it. This sequence joins TRBV6-6 and TRBJ1-1. The CDR3 is 13 residues long, ends included. Germline CDR1 is MNHNY and CDR2 is SVGAGI (reference sequence). The chain's CDR3 is CASSSNDGYEAFI.

To note about this clonotype: A much larger clone differs from this one at a single base, so this may be a read error. This sequence joins TRBV24-1 and TRBJ2-1; D remains unclear. Trimming took 7 bases from V and 8 from J, leaving 11 bases between them. The CDR3 has 12 residues. Germline V gene lookup returns CDR1 KGHDR and CDR2 SFDVKD. The CDR3 loop reads CATRTEYDEQFF. The CDR3, as DNA: TGTGCCACCAGAACGGAATACGATGAGCAGTTCTTC.

This clonotype has ten or more counts. CDR3 loop: CASSDSRDNEQFF. In DNA form, the CDR3 reads TGTGCCAGCAGCGATAGCAGGGACAATGAGCAGTTCTTC. The chain joins TRBV25-1 to TRBJ2-1, with D tentatively TRBD1 (5 bases). CDR1 is MGHDK, CDR2 SYGVNS, per germline. Trimming pared 6 bases from V and 5 bases from J, leaving 11 bases between. The CDR3 has 13 residues.

This clonotype was counted at least ten times. This sequence joins TRBV29-1 and TRBJ2-3, with D maybe TRBD2 (6 bases). The CDR3 has 15 residues. Between the trimmed V and J ends, which lost 7 bases and 7 bases, there was a span of 24 bases. Per the germline V gene, CDR1 is SQVTM and CDR2 is ANQGSEA. The CDR3, as DNA: TGCAGCGCCGAGGGTCGGTTCTGGGGAGGAAATACGCAGTATTTT. It encodes CSAEGRFWGGNTQYF.

This clonotype was detected ten times or more. The rearrangement joins TRBV6-2 or TRBV6-3 to TRBJ2-7, with TRBD1 identical over 7 bases. The CDR3 loop spans 13 amino acids. From germline, CDR1 is MNHEY and CDR2 SVGEGT. V shed 4 bases and J 10 bases; nucleotides not matched to a gene: 10. CDR3 nucleotides: TGTGCCAGCAGTTCCCCGGACGGACAGGTTCAGTACTTC. Protein sequence: CASSSPDGQVQYF.

A single count supports this clonotype. Being one base from a much bigger clone, this may be a read error. The V call is TRBV7-9, the J call TRBJ1-4, with D possibly TRBD1 on 6 matching bases. Trimming removed 7 bases at V and 0 bases at J, with 18 bases between. Looked up from germline, CDR1 is SEHNR and CDR2 is FQNEAQ (reference sequence). The CDR3 has 17 residues. The CDR3 is CASNHFGQRTTNEKLFF. CDR3 DNA sequence: TGTGCCAGCAACCATTTCGGACAGAGAACAACTAATGAAAAACTGTTTTTT.

The rearrangement links TRBV7-9 to TRBJ2-1; TRBD2 is a possible D gene (6 bases). Trimming removed 5 bases at V and 9 bases at J, with 14 bases between. CDR1 is SEHNR and CDR2 is FQNEAQ in the germline V gene (reference sequence). The CDR3 sequence is 13 residues long. CDR3 sequence: CASSILAVLEQFF. In DNA, the CDR3 is TGTGCCAGCAGCATATTAGCGGTGCTTGAGCAGTTCTTC.

This clonotype was observed many times. The CDR3, as DNA: TGTGCCAGCAGACTACTAGCGGGGGGCACAGATACGCAGTATTTT. Protein sequence: CASRLLAGGTDTQYF. The chain recombines TRBV28 with TRBJ2-3; 11 positions agree with TRBD2. From germline, CDR1 is MDHEN and CDR2 SYDVKM. Trimming removed 6 bases from V and 1 base from J; junction bases left unmatched: 3. This CDR3 is built from 15 residues.

Note on this clonotype: This could be a read error, since a much larger clone is one nucleotide away. The genes are TRBV29-1 and TRBJ2-2, with a tentative D call TRBD1 (5 bases). The CDR3 has 13 residues. Germline lookup yields CDR1 SQVTM and CDR2 ANQGSEA. DNA of the CDR3: TGCGGCGTTGGTTCCAGGGCAGGCGGGGAGCTGTTTTTT. It translates to CGVGSRAGGELFF.